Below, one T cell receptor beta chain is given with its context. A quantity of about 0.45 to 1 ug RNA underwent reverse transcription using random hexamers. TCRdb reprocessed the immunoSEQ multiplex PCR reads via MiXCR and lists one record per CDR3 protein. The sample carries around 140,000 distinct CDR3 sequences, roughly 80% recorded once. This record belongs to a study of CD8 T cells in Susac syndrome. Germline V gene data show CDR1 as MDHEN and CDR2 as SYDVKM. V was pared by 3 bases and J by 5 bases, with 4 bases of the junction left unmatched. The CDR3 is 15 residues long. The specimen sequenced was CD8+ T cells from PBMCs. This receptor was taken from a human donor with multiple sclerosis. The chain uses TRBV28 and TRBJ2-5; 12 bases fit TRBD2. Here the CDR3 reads CASSFTSGGFETQYF. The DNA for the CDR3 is TGTGCCAGCAGTTTCACTAGCGGGGGGTTTGAGACCCAGTACTTC.